This TCR beta chain was sequenced for a study of blood T cells in healthy people across ages (dated by TCRdb to 2015 to 2017). For context, the study as a whole: Template switching captured roughly one uniquely barcoded TCR beta cDNA molecule per two T cells in model experiments. The study measured age-related changes in TCR beta repertoire diversity using deep sequencing normalized with unique cDNA molecular identifiers. Donors were grouped into four age groups: young (average 16 years), middle-aged (around 39), aged (62) and long-lived (approximately 81). To avoid experimental bias, donors of different ages were spread randomly across the sequencing lanes. Using the same blood draw, the study looked at two additional independent replicas of 1 million unique cDNA reads for two donors, one aged 18 to 30 and the other aged 80 or older.

The investigation overall reported the following: There was a strong correlation between observed TCR beta diversity and the percentage of naive T cells measured by flow cytometry. As age increased, observed TCR beta diversity per million T cells dropped in a roughly linear way, and a significant reduction was already evident by age 40. Conclusive comparison of naive and antigen-experienced compartments was prevented by the profiling of bulk unsorted PBMCs. The long-lived group showed more naive CD4+ T cells, fewer expanded clones and increased TCR diversity than the aged group, suggesting age selection. Estimates of total diversity based on one million sequenced T cells were considered lower bounds and underestimates. Because the CMV infection status of the donors was unknown, age-related changes in expanded clonotypes may potentially have been confounded.

Worth noting for this clonotype: Its antigen remains undetermined. One base away there is no much larger clone; base qualities are not given.

CDR1 and CDR2, looked up from the germline V gene (reference sequence), are DFQATT and SNEGSKA. The V end loses 5 bases and the J end loses 5 bases, and a stretch of 13 bases separates them. The CDR3 runs 12 amino acids, cysteine and phenylalanine included. The CDR3 DNA has 36 bases and is translated from base 1. Library preparation used 5' RACE. Sequencing was carried out with an Illumina HiSeq 2500. A second PCR of roughly 7 to 12 cycles was performed with a sample-barcoded 5' primer and a J-beta primer mix. A template-switch 5' adaptor carrying 12 random nucleotides introduced a unique molecular identifier onto each TCR beta cDNA molecule. At least 2.5 million CDR3-containing paired-end reads were obtained from each sample. First-strand cDNA was synthesized from all RNA with the Mint cDNA synthesis kit, primed by a TRBC-specific oligonucleotide. Following uracil-DNA glycosylase treatment, a first 18-cycle PCR with universal primers M1SS and BC2_uni_R was performed on all cDNA. In the original analysis: For normalization, 1 million high-quality reads were randomly selected from each sample, with every read carrying a distinct molecular identifier. Reads sharing molecular identifiers were discarded rather than binned into consensus sequences. MiTCR, set to a Q25 quality threshold and the strictest error-elimination algorithm, was used for CDR3 identification, clonotype clustering and error correction. Lower-bound total TCR beta diversity was estimated with a nonparametric unseen species model using Euler transformation. Starting from the raw public reads, TCRdb applied fastp trimming at Q25, assembled clones with MiXCR and retained in-frame beta chains. Under each unique CDR3 protein, matching rows form one entry showing the most common genes and DNA. For this entry, the V and J calls and clone size follow TCRdb and not the study's own pipeline. This sample comprises 1.5 million to 2 million distinct CDR3 sequences, just under 50% of them detected only once. The top ten hold approximately 2.1% of the sample.

Donors were about 36 systemically healthy Caucasian individuals from Russia aged roughly 6 to 90 years. Each donor gave ten milliliters of peripheral blood, drawn into EDTA-treated Vacutainer tubes. Ficoll-Paque density-gradient centrifugation was used to isolate PBMCs, with at least 6.5 million per sample. Trizol reagent was used to extract total RNA from PBMCs, with at least 6 micrograms per sample. For every donor, an aliquot of PBMCs went through flow cytometry to measure the percentages of naive CD45RAhigh/CD27high T cells. This clonotype originated in a woman aged 40 to 50 in good health. The rearrangement combines TRBV20-1 with TRBJ2-7, with no confidently assigned D gene. The specimen was blood. The CDR3 region has the sequence CSARAPRNEQYF. At the DNA level, the sequence is TGCAGTGCTCGGGCGCCTCGAAACGAGCAGTACTTC.